This section outlines one T cell receptor (beta chain) sequence together with its context. The germline gives CDR1 DFQATT, CDR2 SNEGSKA (reference sequence). The CDR3 runs 13 residues. The V end lost 1 base, the J end lost 10 bases, and 16 bases lay between the germline ends. The authors reverse transcribed roughly 0.5 to 1 ug RNA with random hexamers. Amplification of TCR beta CDR3 used immunoSEQ multiplex PCR across 54 Vbeta and 13 Jbeta. TCRdb used MiXCR to reprocess the immunoSEQ multiplex PCR reads, holding one entry per CDR3 protein. Here the sample spans about 140,000 distinct CDR3 sequences, approximately 96% being singletons. This sample is drawn from a study of CD8 T cells in Susac syndrome.

The V gene is TRBV20-1, the J gene TRBJ1-1; TRBD1 might be the D (6 bases). The specimen sequenced was CD4+ T cells from PBMCs. The TCR sequence derives from a human donor with multiple sclerosis. The CDR3 coding sequence is TGCAGTGCTAGAGGGCAGGGGAGAGGCGGAGCTTTCTTT. Translation: CSARGQGRGGAFF.